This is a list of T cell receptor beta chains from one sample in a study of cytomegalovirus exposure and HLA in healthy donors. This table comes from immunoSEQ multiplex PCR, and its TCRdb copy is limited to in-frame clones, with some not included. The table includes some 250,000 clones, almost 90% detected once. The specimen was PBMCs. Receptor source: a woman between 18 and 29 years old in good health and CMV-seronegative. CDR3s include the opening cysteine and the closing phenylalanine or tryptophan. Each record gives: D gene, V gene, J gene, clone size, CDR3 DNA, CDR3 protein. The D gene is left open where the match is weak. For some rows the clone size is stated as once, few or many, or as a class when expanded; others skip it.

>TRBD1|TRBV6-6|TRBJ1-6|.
TGTGCCAGCAGTAAAAGCTCGGGACAGTTAAATTCACCCCTCCACTTT
CASSKSSGQLNSPLHF
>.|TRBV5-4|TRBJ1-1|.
TGTGCCAGCAGCTTCATGAACACTGAAGCTTTCTTT
CASSFMNTEAFF
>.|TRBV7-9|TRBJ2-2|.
TGTGCCAGCAGCTTAAGACTAGCGAACACCGGGGAGCTGTTTTTT
CASSLRLANTGELFF
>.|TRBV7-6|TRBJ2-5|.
TGTGCCAGCAGCGCGTTGGTCGGGACTGGACAAGAGACCCAGTACTTC
CASSALVGTGQETQYF
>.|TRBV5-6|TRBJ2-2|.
TGTGCCAGCAGCTTCAGGCCGGGGAGCACCGGGGAGCTGTTTTTT
CASSFRPGSTGELFF
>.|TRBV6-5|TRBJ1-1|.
TGTGCCAGCAGTTACGGGGGCAGCACTGAAGCTTTCTTT
CASSYGGSTEAFF
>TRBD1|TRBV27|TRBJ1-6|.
TGTGCCAGCAGTTTATCCGGGACAGGGGCCAGTTCACCCCTCCACTTT
CASSLSGTGASSPLHF
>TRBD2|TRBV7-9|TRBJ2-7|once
TGTGCCAGCAAACGGGGGGAGAGCTACGAGCAGTACTTC
CASKRGESYEQYF
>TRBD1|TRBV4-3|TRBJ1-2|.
TGCGCCAGCAGCCAATGGACAGGGGGCTTGGATGGCTACACCTTC
CASSQWTGGLDGYTF
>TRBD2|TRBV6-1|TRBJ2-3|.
TGTGCCAGCCTCGGGCTAGCGGGGAGCACAGATACGCAGTATTTT
CASLGLAGSTDTQYF
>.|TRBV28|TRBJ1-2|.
TGTGCCAGCACCCGCCGGGTGGTAAATGGCTACACCTTC
CASTRRVVNGYTF
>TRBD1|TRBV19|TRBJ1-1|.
TGTGCCAGTAGTGGACAGGGGAGTACTGAAGCTTTCTTT
CASSGQGSTEAFF
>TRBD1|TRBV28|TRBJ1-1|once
TGTGCCAGCAGTGCGACAGGGAGGAACACTGAAGCTTTCTTT
CASSATGRNTEAFF
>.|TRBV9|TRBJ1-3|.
TGTGCCAGCAGCACGGACAACTCTGGAAACACCATATATTTT
CASSTDNSGNTIYF
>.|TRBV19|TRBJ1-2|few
TGTGCCAGTAGTATTGTCCAGGCAGGGGACTATGGCTACACCTTC
CASSIVQAGDYGYTF
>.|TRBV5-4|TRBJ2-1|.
TGTGCCAGCAGCTATTGGGGTGTGGGCGGACTTCCCTACAATGAGCAGTTCTTC
CASSYWGVGGLPYNEQFF
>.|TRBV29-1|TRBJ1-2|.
TGCAGCGTTGTGGAAGCGAGCTATGGCTACACCTTC
CSVVEASYGYTF
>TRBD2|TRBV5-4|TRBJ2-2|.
TGTGCCAGCAGCTTGGCACTAGCGGGGATCACCGGGGAGCTGTTTTTT
CASSLALAGITGELFF
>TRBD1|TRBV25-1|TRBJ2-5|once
TGTGCCAGCAGTGAAACCCAGGGGGTTGGTTTTAAGAGCGAGACCCAGTACTTC
CASSETQGVGFKSETQYF
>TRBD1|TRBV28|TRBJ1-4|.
TGTGCCAGCAGCCCGACAGGGGTGGGTGGCGAAAAACTGTTTTTT
CASSPTGVGGEKLFF
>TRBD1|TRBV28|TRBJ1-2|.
TGTGCCAGCAGACTCCCGGAGGCAGGGGGGAGCTATGGCTACACCTTC
CASRLPEAGGSYGYTF
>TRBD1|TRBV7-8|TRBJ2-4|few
TGTGCCAGCAGCGTCGCAGGGACAGGAGATAACATTCAGTACTTC
CASSVAGTGDNIQYF
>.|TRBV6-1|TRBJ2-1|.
TGTGCCAGCAGTGTCACAGCCAGCTCCTACAATGAGCAGTTCTTC
CASSVTASSYNEQFF
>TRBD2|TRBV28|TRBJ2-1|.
TGTGCCAGCAGTTTACTAGCGGCTCACAATGAGCAGTTCTTC
CASSLLAAHNEQFF
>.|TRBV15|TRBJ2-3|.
TGTGCCACCAGCAGAAACCTAGTGGCAGATACGCAGTATTTT
CATSRNLVADTQYF
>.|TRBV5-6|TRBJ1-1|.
TGTGCCAGCAGCTCGACAGGGAACACTGAAGCTTTCTTT
CASSSTGNTEAFF
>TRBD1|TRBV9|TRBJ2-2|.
TGTGCCAGCAGCACCCTACAGGGGTCCACCGGGGAGCTGTTTTTT
CASSTLQGSTGELFF
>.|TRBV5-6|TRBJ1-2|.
TGTGCCAGCAGCTGGCGGGGACCGGCTAACTATGGCTACACCTTC
CASSWRGPANYGYTF
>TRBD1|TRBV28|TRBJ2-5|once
TGTGCCAGCAGTTCGGGGCAGGGGGCGGCGGAGACCCAGTACTTC
CASSSGQGAAETQYF
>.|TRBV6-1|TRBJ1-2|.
TGTGCCAGCAGGGAAACTTTCAGGGGCCCAACCTCTAACTATGGCTACACCTTC
CASRETFRGPTSNYGYTF
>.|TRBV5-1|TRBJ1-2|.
TGCGCCAGCAGCCCTCAGATTATAAGACAAAGCCAGTATGGCTACACCTTC
CASSPQIIRQSQYGYTF
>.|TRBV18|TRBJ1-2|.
TGTGCCAGCTCAACCGGGACAACTTATGGCTACACCTTC
CASSTGTTYGYTF
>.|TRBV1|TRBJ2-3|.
TGCACCAGCAGTGCGTGGCGGGGGGAGCTTGTCACAGATACGCAGTATTTT
CTSSAWRGELVTDTQYF
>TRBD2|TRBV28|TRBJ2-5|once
TGTGCCAGCAGTCCCCGGACTAGCCAAGAGACCCAGTACTTC
CASSPRTSQETQYF
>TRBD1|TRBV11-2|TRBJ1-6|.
TGTGCCAGCAGCTTAGTCCCAACCGGGACAGGGAATTCACCCCTCCACTTT
CASSLVPTGTGNSPLHF
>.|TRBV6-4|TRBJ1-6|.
TGTGCCAGCAGACACGAGGAGAGTTCACCCCTCCACTTT
CASRHEESSPLHF
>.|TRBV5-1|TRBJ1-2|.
TGCGCCAGCAGGCTCAGGGAAGACTATGGCTACACCTTC
CASRLREDYGYTF
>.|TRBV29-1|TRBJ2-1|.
TGCAGCGTTGAAGAAGGCGGCAATGAGCAGTTCTTC
CSVEEGGNEQFF
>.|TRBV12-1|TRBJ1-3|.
TGTGCCAGCAGCCTACCTGGAAACACCATATATTTT
CASSLPGNTIYF
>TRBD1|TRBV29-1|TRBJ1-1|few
TGCAGCGCCAGAGGGGGCTGGACTGAAGCTTTCTTT
CSARGGWTEAFF
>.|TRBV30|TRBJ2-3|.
TGTGCCTGGAGTATGGCAAGCACAGATACGCAGTATTTT
CAWSMASTDTQYF
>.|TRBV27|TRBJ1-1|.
TGTGCCAGCACTAAAGTGCAGGGGTACACTGAAGCTTTCTTT
CASTKVQGYTEAFF
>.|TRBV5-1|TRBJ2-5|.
TGCGCCAGCAGCTTGGCGCTAGATTCCCAAGAGACCCAGTACTTC
CASSLALDSQETQYF
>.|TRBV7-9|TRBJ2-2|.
TGTGCCAGCAGCTTAGTTCCGGGGAGGAACACCGGGGAGCTGTTTTTT
CASSLVPGRNTGELFF
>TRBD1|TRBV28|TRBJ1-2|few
TGTGCCAGCAGTCCGTTGACAGGGTACGGCTACACCTTC
CASSPLTGYGYTF
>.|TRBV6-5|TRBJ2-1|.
TGTGCCAGCAGTACAACCGGGACAACTAACAATGAGCAGTTCTTC
CASSTTGTTNNEQFF
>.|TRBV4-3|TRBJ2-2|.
TGCGCCAGCAGCCAGGAGGGCAGGGTTTTAGGCACCGGGGAGCTGTTTTTT
CASSQEGRVLGTGELFF
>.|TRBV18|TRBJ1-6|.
TGTGCCAGCTCACCCACGGACAGCAGCTCCTATAATTCACCCCTCCACTTT
CASSPTDSSSYNSPLHF
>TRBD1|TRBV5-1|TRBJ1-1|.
TGCGCCAGCAGTCAGGGGGCGGGCTCTGAAGCTTTCTTT
CASSQGAGSEAFF
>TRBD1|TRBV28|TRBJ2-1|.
TGTGCCAGCAGCCTTCCGGGACAGGGTACCTACAATGAGCAGTTCTTC
CASSLPGQGTYNEQFF
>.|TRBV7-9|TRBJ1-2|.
TGTGCCAGCAGCTTAGGTATCACAGGAGTCGATGGCTACACCTTC
CASSLGITGVDGYTF
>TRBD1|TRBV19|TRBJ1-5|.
TGTGCCAGTACTGACAGGGTGGATCAGCCCCAGCATTTT
CASTDRVDQPQHF
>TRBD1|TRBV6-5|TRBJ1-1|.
TGTGCCAGCAGTTACAGGGGGCGCGGCACTGAAGCTTTCTTT
CASSYRGRGTEAFF
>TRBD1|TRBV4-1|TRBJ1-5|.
TGCGCCAGCAGCCAAGATAGTAGGGACAGGGTGGGGCAGCCCCAGCATTTT
CASSQDSRDRVGQPQHF